A selection of T cell receptor beta chains follows, all from one sample in a study of read filtering for tumor transcriptome and immune sequencing. TCRdb processed the reads anew with MiXCR; each CDR3 protein has one entry. This sample has around 140,000 distinct CDR3 sequences, with approximately 13% found just once. Material for sequencing was a population of CD138-negative cells sorted from bone marrow. Receptor source: a donor at least 40 years old with multiple myeloma. CDR3s include the opening cysteine and the closing phenylalanine or tryptophan. Each record gives: J gene, D gene, V gene, clone size, CDR3 DNA, CDR3 protein. D genes are given only for firm matches. Where a row states a size, it is once, few, many or the class of an expanded clone; other rows omit it.

TRBJ2-1,.,TRBV7-2,many,TGTGCCAGCAGCTTAGCGGGAGTAGTAGATGAGCAGTTCTTC,CASSLAGVVDEQFF
TRBJ2-5,TRBD2,TRBV7-8,many,TGTGCCAGCAGCCCTCGGACTAGCGGACAAGAGACCCAGTACTTC,CASSPRTSGQETQYF
TRBJ1-2,TRBD1,TRBV19,many,TGTGCCAGTAGTTCGGGACAGACCCCAAAGGGCTATGGCTACACCTTC,CASSSGQTPKGYGYTF
TRBJ2-1,.,TRBV24-1,many,TGTGCCACCAGTGATTTGCAGGGGCCTGAGCAGTTCTTC,CATSDLQGPEQFF
TRBJ2-1,.,TRBV7-9,many,TGTGCCAGCAGCTTATCCCTAGGCTCCTACAATGAGCAGTTCTTC,CASSLSLGSYNEQFF
TRBJ1-1,TRBD1,TRBV6-2/TRBV6-3,.,TGTGCCAGCAGTTTGGACAGGGGGCACTTGGCTTTCTTT,CASSLDRGHLAFF
TRBJ2-2,TRBD2,TRBV6-5,few,TGTGCCAGCAGTAGCGGGAGACGGAGCAACGGGGAGCTGTTTTTT,CASSSGRRSNGELFF
TRBJ2-7,.,TRBV20-1,many,TGCAGTGCTAGTATGCGAGTTAATAGCGAGCAGTACTTC,CSASMRVNSEQYF
TRBJ2-1,TRBD2,TRBV29-1,many,TGCAGCGTTGAAGTGGGCGGGAGTATCCACAATGAGCAGTTCTTC,CSVEVGGSIHNEQFF
TRBJ2-1,.,TRBV30,many,TGTGCCTGGAGTGCTTCTAGCGAATACAATGAGCAGTTCTTC,CAWSASSEYNEQFF
TRBJ1-1,.,TRBV7-6,many,TGTGCCAGCAGCTTAACCCAAGGTCTCAACACTGAAGCTTTCTTT,CASSLTQGLNTEAFF
TRBJ1-5,.,TRBV4-1,many,TGCGCCAGCAGCCACTCACAGGGAACGGGGCAGCCCCAGCATTTT,CASSHSQGTGQPQHF
TRBJ2-7,TRBD2,TRBV28,few,TGTGCCAGCAGCGGTCCGGGGGGGTCCTACGAGCAGTACTTC,CASSGPGGSYEQYF
TRBJ2-7,.,TRBV5-1,many,TGCGCCAGCAGCTTGTATTTGCGGAACGAGCAGTACTTC,CASSLYLRNEQYF
TRBJ2-7,.,TRBV10-3,many,TGTGCCATCAGTGCGGGCTCGGGGCAGTACTTC,CAISAGSGQYF
TRBJ2-1,.,TRBV27,once,TGTGCCTCGTCCGGGGCAAGCTCCTACAGTGAGCAGTTCTTC,CASSGASSYSEQFF
TRBJ2-7,.,TRBV7-9,many,TGTGCCAGCAGCTCGGGCGGTAGCTCCTACGAGCAGTACTTC,CASSSGGSSYEQYF
TRBJ2-7,.,TRBV3-1,many,TGTGCCAGCAGCCAAGATCTTGGGCCCTACGAGCAGTACTTC,CASSQDLGPYEQYF
TRBJ2-3,TRBD2,TRBV13,.,TGTGCCAGCAGCGAGGGTCTAGCGGGCGTAGGGGATACGCAGTATTTT,CASSEGLAGVGDTQYF
TRBJ2-1,.,TRBV12-3/TRBV12-4,many,TGTGCCAGCAGTTTACACCGGAGCTCCCAATACAATGAGCAGTTCTTC,CASSLHRSSQYNEQFF
TRBJ2-5,.,TRBV18,many,TGTGCCAGCAGCCCTTCCGGAGAGACCCAGTACTTC,CASSPSGETQYF
TRBJ1-4,.,TRBV11-2,.,TGTGCCAGCAGCTTAGAGTATAATGAAAAACTGTTTTTT,CASSLEYNEKLFF
TRBJ1-2,.,TRBV4-1,many,TGCCCCAGCAGCCAAGAAAAAGGAGCTAACTATGGCTACACCTTC,CPSSQEKGANYGYTF
TRBJ2-7,.,TRBV5-1,many,TGCGCCAGCAGCTTATACGGCGGTAGCAGCTCCTACGAGCAGTACTTC,CASSLYGGSSSYEQYF
TRBJ2-7,TRBD2,TRBV15,many,TGTGCCACCAGCAGGACTAGCCGATCCTACGAGCAGTACTTC,CATSRTSRSYEQYF
TRBJ1-1,.,TRBV12-3/TRBV12-4,many,TGTGCCAGCAGTTTCGCGGCAAGCGGGGCGATGAACACTGAAGCTTTCTTT,CASSFAASGAMNTEAFF
TRBJ2-6,.,TRBV4-3,many,TGCGCCAGCAGCCGGGAAGTGGGGGACTCTGGGGCCAACGTCCTGACTTTC,CASSREVGDSGANVLTF
TRBJ2-3,TRBD2,TRBV20-1,.,TGCAGTGCTAGCGCCTCGGTGAGCGGGACCTATACGCAGTATTTT,CSASASVSGTYTQYF
TRBJ2-1,TRBD2,TRBV24-1,many,TGTGCCACCAGCGCGGGGGTTGATGAGCAGTTCTTC,CATSAGVDEQFF
TRBJ1-5,TRBD1,TRBV20-1,many,TGCAGTGCTAGTACCGGGACAGCTAGCAATCAGCCCCAGCATTTT,CSASTGTASNQPQHF
TRBJ1-2,.,TRBV19,many,TGTGCCAGTAGTAGTTCGGGGGGGGTTGGAGTTGATGGCTACACCTTC,CASSSSGGVGVDGYTF
TRBJ2-3,.,TRBV7-3,many,TGTGCCAGCAGTTCACAGGTCACAGATACGCAGTATTTT,CASSSQVTDTQYF
TRBJ2-2,.,TRBV6-2/TRBV6-3,many,TGTGCCAGCAGTTATTCGGCAGCCCAAAACACCGGGGAGCTGTTTTTT,CASSYSAAQNTGELFF
TRBJ2-5,.,TRBV4-3,few,TGCGCCAGCAGCCGAACCTACCCGTCCCAAGAGACCCAGTACTTC,CASSRTYPSQETQYF
TRBJ1-1,TRBD1,TRBV7-3,many,TGTGCCAGCAGCTTAACCGGACAGGCCGGCACTGAAGCTTTCTTT,CASSLTGQAGTEAFF
TRBJ2-1,TRBD2,TRBV20-1,many,TGCAGTGCTAGAGATAGGACTAGCGGAAGCTCCTACAATGAGCAGTTCTTC,CSARDRTSGSSYNEQFF
TRBJ1-5,TRBD1,TRBV7-2,.,TGTGCCAGCAGCTCGAGGGGGCCTAATCAGCCCCAGCATTTT,CASSSRGPNQPQHF
TRBJ1-2,.,TRBV7-2,many,TGTGCCAGCAGCCGGGACACCAACTATGGCTACACCTTC,CASSRDTNYGYTF
TRBJ2-7,TRBD2,TRBV12-3/TRBV12-4,many,TGTGCCAGCAGTTTAGTGGTACTAGCGGGAACGGGGGAGCAGTACTTC,CASSLVVLAGTGEQYF
TRBJ1-5,TRBD1,TRBV7-9,many,TGTGCCAGCAGCCCGGACAGGGCCTACGATAGCAATCAGCCCCAGCATTTT,CASSPDRAYDSNQPQHF
TRBJ2-3,TRBD2,TRBV20-1,many,TGCAGTGCTAGTGAAACTAGCGGGAGTTTGGATACGCAGTATTTT,CSASETSGSLDTQYF
TRBJ2-1,.,TRBV6-1,many,TGTGCCAGCAGTCCCCGAGGGGGACTACACAATGAGCAGTTCTTC,CASSPRGGLHNEQFF
TRBJ2-1,TRBD2,TRBV20-1,many,TGCAGTGCTTTGACTAGCGGGAGGGCTTTCTCCTACAATGAGCAGTTCTTC,CSALTSGRAFSYNEQFF
TRBJ2-1,.,TRBV11-3,many,TGTGCCAGCAACCGTGGGTACAATGAGCAGTTCTTC,CASNRGYNEQFF
TRBJ2-1,.,TRBV15,many,TGTGCCACCAGCAGAGATAAAGGACTTTACAATGAGCAGTTCTTC,CATSRDKGLYNEQFF
TRBJ1-1,.,TRBV29-1,many,TGCAGCGTTGAAGATCTTGCGGGCACTGAAGCTTTCTTT,CSVEDLAGTEAFF
TRBJ1-1,.,TRBV29-1,.,TGCAGCGTTGAAGCGGAATACACTGAAGCTTTCTTT,CSVEAEYTEAFF
TRBJ1-3,.,TRBV6-2/TRBV6-3,.,TGTGCCAGCCTCACCGGAGGGGCCGGAAACACCATATATTTT,CASLTGGAGNTIYF
TRBJ2-3,.,TRBV20-1,.,TGCAGTGCTAGAGATCAGGTAGCGGCTAGCACAGATACGCAGTATTTT,CSARDQVAASTDTQYF
TRBJ2-2,.,TRBV20-1,few,TGCAGTGCCAGTAGGAGGGCCTCGATCGGGGAGCTGTTTTTT,CSASRRASIGELFF
TRBJ2-7,TRBD1,TRBV11-1,many,TGTGCCAGCAGCTCTCAGGGGGCCAGCTCCTACGAGCAGTACTTC,CASSSQGASSYEQYF
TRBJ1-1,TRBD1,TRBV23-1,many,TGCGCCAGCAGGAAATACAGGGGGCATTCATTTATGGACACTGAAGCTTTCTTT,CASRKYRGHSFMDTEAFF
TRBJ1-5,.,TRBV6-1,many,TGTGCCAGCAGTGAAAGGGCCCACCAGGGGTATCAGCCCCAGCATTTT,CASSERAHQGYQPQHF
TRBJ1-5,TRBD1,TRBV19,many,TGTGCCAGTAGTATTAGGACAGGCCTAGGTCAGCCCCAGCATTTT,CASSIRTGLGQPQHF
TRBJ1-1,.,TRBV18,many,TGTGCCAGCTCACCGAATGGCGCGAACACTGAAGCTTTCTTT,CASSPNGANTEAFF
TRBJ2-7,.,TRBV27,many,TGTGCCAGCAGTCCCTTCAGGGGGGGCGAGCAGTACTTC,CASSPFRGGEQYF
TRBJ2-1,TRBD2,TRBV20-1,many,TGCAGTGCGATTCTAGCGGAAAATGAGCAGTTCTTC,CSAILAENEQFF
TRBJ2-3,TRBD1,TRBV13,.,TGTGCCAGCAGCACCATGGACAGGGATCGCACAGATACGCAGTATTTT,CASSTMDRDRTDTQYF
TRBJ2-1,TRBD2,TRBV4-2,.,TGTGCCAGCAGCCCTCGGGGGGGATCCTACAATGAGCAGTTCTTC,CASSPRGGSYNEQFF